These 18 T cell receptor beta chains originate from one sample sequenced in a study of T cell repertoires in cytomegalovirus infection. Their cognate antigens are unknown. MiXCR, applied by TCRdb to the reads, yields one record per CDR3 protein. The sample lists approximately 83,000 distinct CDR3 sequences, roughly a quarter occurring once. Material: CD8+ T cells from cultured PBMCs, obtained from culture after CMV antigen stimulation. These receptor sequences come from a human donor in good health (CMV status not recorded). Some clones in this sample may be carry-over from other donors' samples.

This clonotype was observed a handful of times. The chain combines TRBV12-5 with TRBJ1-1; D not resolved. Trimming took 1 base from V and 5 from J, leaving 14 bases between them. The germline V gene encodes CDR1 LGHNT and CDR2 FRNRAP. There are 15 residues in the CDR3. The CDR3, as DNA: TGTGCTAGTGGTTTGGCATTCAGGTTGGATACTGAAGCTTTCTTT. Amino acid sequence: CASGLAFRLDTEAFF.

This clonotype appeared once. The chain couples TRBV6-8 to TRBJ2-7, with D possibly matching TRBD1 (5 bases). The CDR3 contains 15 residues. CDR1 MNHGY and CDR2 SAAAGT come from the germline V gene. Trimming cost V 5 bases and J 4 bases, with 18 bases left between them. CDR3 protein: CASSPQTGVGYEQYF. The DNA of the CDR3 is TGTGCCAGCAGTCCCCAAACAGGAGTGGGTTACGAGCAGTACTTC.

V gene TRBV27 combines with J gene TRBJ2-1; 13 bases match TRBD2. The germline V gene has CDR1 MNHEY and CDR2 SMNVEV (reference sequence). The CDR3 spans 14 residues. With 10 bases clipped from V and 6 bases from J, the junction kept 6 bases outside the gene matches. Here the CDR3 reads CATRTSGGSNEQFF. As DNA, the CDR3 is TGTGCCACCCGGACTAGCGGGGGATCCAATGAGCAGTTCTTC.

This clonotype was observed a single time. This chain uses TRBV29-1 with TRBJ1-1; D not certain. The length of the CDR3 is 12 residues. Germline-derived CDR1 and CDR2 are SQVTM and ANQGSEA. The V end was cut by 4 bases, the J end by 1 base, with 7 bases between. The CDR3 coding sequence is TGCAGCGTTGTCGGGAGGAACACTGAAGCTTTCTTT. Translated, it gives CSVVGRNTEAFF.

There are many counts of this clonotype. The rearrangement joins TRBV7-8 to TRBJ2-7, with 12 bases lining up with TRBD1. J gave up 4 bases and V 4 bases, and 5 bases lay outside the gene matches. The germline V gene encodes CDR1 SGHVS and CDR2 FQNEAQ. The CDR3 is made up of 15 amino acids. CDR3 bases: TGTGCCAGCAGCTGGGGACAGGGGGCGAAATACGAGCAGTACTTC. Translated: CASSWGQGAKYEQYF.

This clonotype was found many times. This chain connects TRBV6-1 to TRBJ2-7; possibly TRBD2 for D (5 bases). Germline V CDR1 and CDR2: MNHNS, SASEGT. V lost 3 bases and J 2 bases, leaving 14 bases between the germline ends. The CDR3 is 15 amino acids. The CDR3 loop reads CASSEGALQPYEQYF. The CDR3 nucleotides are TGTGCCAGCAGTGAGGGAGCTCTCCAACCCTACGAGCAGTACTTC.

The rearrangement joins TRBV7-9 to TRBJ2-5; D is perhaps TRBD2 (6 bases). The CDR3 has 16 amino acids. Germline V lookup: CDR1 SEHNR, CDR2 FQNEAQ (reference sequence). The V end lost 2 bases, the J end lost 2 bases, and 15 bases lay between the germline ends. The CDR3 coding sequence is TGTGCCAGCAGCTTACTTTGGCGGGGCGGTCAAGAGACCCAGTACTTC. Translated, it gives CASSLLWRGGQETQYF.

The chain carries TRBV7-4 and TRBJ1-1, with D tentatively TRBD1 (6 bases). This CDR3 spans 14 amino acids. Trimming removed 7 bases from V and 0 bases from J, with 12 bases in between. Germline V gene lookup returns CDR1 SGHVT and CDR2 SQSDAQ. The CDR3 is CASTARDMNTEAFF. The CDR3 bases are TGTGCCAGCACAGCCAGGGACATGAACACTGAAGCTTTCTTT.

This clonotype was seen repeatedly, ten times or more. V and J are TRBV6-2 or TRBV6-3 and TRBJ1-1; TRBD1 aligns across 7 bases. The CDR3 is made up of 15 amino acids. The V gene end was trimmed by 3 bases and the J gene end by 1 base; junction bases not matched to a gene: 5. Germline loops: CDR1 MNHEY, CDR2 SVGEGT. The CDR3 reads CASSYAGQTNTEAFF. The CDR3 DNA follows: TGTGCCAGCAGTTATGCGGGACAGACGAACACTGAAGCTTTCTTT.

This rearrangement joins TRBV20-1 to TRBJ2-1; 14 positions agree with TRBD2. The germline V gene encodes CDR1 DFQATT and CDR2 SNEGSKA (reference sequence). CDR3 length: 16 amino acids. J was trimmed by 7 bases and V by 6 bases; bases with no gene match: 11. CDR3 protein: CSAREGGLAGVNEQFF. The CDR3 DNA sequence: TGCAGTGCGAGGGAGGGGGGACTAGCGGGAGTGAATGAGCAGTTCTTC.

V usage is TRBV7-9 and J usage is TRBJ2-1; D may be TRBD2 (5 bases). CDR3 length equals 13 residues. V lost 5 bases, J lost 5 bases, and 10 bases lay in between. Germline V gene data show CDR1 as SEHNR and CDR2 as FQNEAQ (reference sequence). In DNA form, the CDR3 reads TGTGCCAGCAGCGGTACTAGTGACAATGAGCAGTTCTTC. Protein sequence: CASSGTSDNEQFF.

This clonotype was found a few times. The chain couples TRBV4-1 to TRBJ1-5; a weak D match, TRBD1 (5 bases). From germline, CDR1 is MGHRA and CDR2 YSYEKL. This CDR3 is built from 14 residues. The germline V and J ends were trimmed by 4 bases and 6 bases, with 13 bases remaining between them. CDR3 sequence: CASSRQLAGQPQHF. The CDR3 DNA reads TGCGCCAGCAGCCGACAGTTGGCAGGTCAGCCCCAGCATTTT.

The chain joins TRBV12-3 or TRBV12-4 to TRBJ2-7, with TRBD2 matching over 7 bases. V was clipped by 6 bases and J by 3 bases; unmatched bases: 5. The CDR3 is 13 residues long. This CDR3 is CASSPWGGYEQYF. The CDR3 nucleotides are TGTGCCAGCAGCCCGTGGGGGGGCTACGAGCAGTACTTC.

The chain combines TRBV5-1 with TRBJ2-1; no firm D call. The CDR3 sequence is 11 residues long. From germline, CDR1 is SGHRS and CDR2 YFSETQ. The V end was cut by 0 bases, the J end by 8 bases, with 3 bases between. CDR3 coding DNA: TGCGCCAGCAGCTTGGCATATGAGCAGTTCTTC. It specifies CASSLAYEQFF.

The rearrangement uses TRBV9 and TRBJ2-6; D is undetermined. Germline V gene sequence: CDR1 SGDLS, CDR2 YYNGEE. Trimming left V 0 bases short and J 0 bases short, with 16 bases between. The CDR3 is 19 amino acids. CDR3 bases: TGTGCCAGCAGCGTAGCTACCGAGCCACTAAGCTCTGGGGCCAACGTCCTGACTTTC. Translation gives CASSVATEPLSSGANVLTF.

This clonotype appeared many times. The CDR3 region has the DNA TGTGCCAGCTCCCGCCGGACTTCACTCTCCTACGAGCAGTACTTC. Amino acids: CASSRRTSLSYEQYF. The rearrangement joins TRBV7-9 to TRBJ2-7; D possibly corresponds to TRBD2 (5 bases). CDR1 SEHNR and CDR2 FQNEAQ come from the germline V gene (reference sequence). The CDR3 runs to 15 residues. Trimming cost V 8 bases and J 0 bases, with 17 bases left between them.

In its sample, this clonotype was seen a few times. The chain links TRBV12-3 or TRBV12-4 to TRBJ1-4; the D gene is possibly TRBD1 (5 bases). The CDR3 consists of 13 residues. V dropped 3 bases and J dropped 12 bases, with 14 bases sitting between them. In DNA form, the CDR3 reads TGTGCCAGCAGTTTTAACCTCCAGGGTGAACTGTTTTTT. Translation: CASSFNLQGELFF.

This clonotype was counted between two and nine times. The chain employs TRBV27 and TRBJ2-2; D is possibly TRBD2 (7 bases). The germline gives CDR1 MNHEY, CDR2 SMNVEV (reference sequence). This CDR3 is built from 16 residues. V lost 10 bases, J lost 7 bases, and 25 bases lay in between. CDR3 bases: TGTGCCACCCACTCGGGGGGACATAGCGTGCACGGGGAGCTGTTTTTT. Protein product: CATHSGGHSVHGELFF.